Sequencing of this T cell receptor (beta chain) was carried out in a study of patients and donors after allogeneic stem cell transplantation. The CDR3 is made up of 17 amino acids. Germline V gene data show CDR1 as LGHDT and CDR2 as YNNKEL (reference sequence). J lost 0 bases, V lost 1 base, and 6 bases had no gene match. TCRdb analysed the RT-PCR reads with MiXCR anew, one entry per CDR3 protein. The sample has more than 850,000 distinct CDR3 sequences, over 15% seen once; the top ten hold 5% to 6.5%. This clonotype was seen a handful of times. This receptor was identified in a human donor who was either an allogeneic HSCT recipient or a stem cell or donor lymphocyte infusion donor (not recorded which). It is not recorded whose cells these are; they may come from a transplant donor. Sample: blood, either unsorted or a sorted T cell fraction (not recorded which). This rearrangement joins TRBV3-1 to TRBJ1-3, with 7 bases identical to TRBD1. The CDR3 DNA is TGTGCCAGCAGCCAAGTACAGGGACAGAGCTCTGGAAACACCATATATTTT. It translates to CASSQVQGQSSGNTIYF.